Each of the 30 T cell receptor beta chains below was sequenced from the same sample in a study of T-cell memory formation after mild COVID-19. One entry per CDR3 protein, called by TCRdb with MiXCR from the 5' RACE reads. The sample contains around 80,000 distinct CDR3 sequences, roughly 12% of which appear only once. Sequences were obtained from PBMCs or a T cell subset sorted from them (not recorded which). These receptors all come from a man younger than 35 who had mild COVID-19 (a few samples of this study predate the infection). Cell type and time point are not known.

The rearrangement joins TRBV12-5 to TRBJ2-1; TRBD1 matches 7 bases. Germline-derived CDR1 and CDR2 are LGHNT and FRNRAP. This CDR3 comprises 12 residues. The V segment lost 5 bases and the J segment 7 bases; nucleotides outside the gene matches: 2. The CDR3 is CASGTTGNEQFF. The CDR3 DNA reads as TGTGCTAGTGGTACGACAGGGAATGAGCAGTTCTTC.

This clonotype turned up a few times. CDR3 region: CASSPGWGRQDTQYF. DNA of the CDR3: TGTGCCAGCAGTCCGGGGTGGGGGCGGCAAGATACGCAGTATTTT. V gene TRBV12-3 or TRBV12-4 combines with J gene TRBJ2-3; possible D gene TRBD1, 6 bases. V lost 5 bases to trimming and J lost 5 bases, with 17 bases between them. The CDR3 contains 15 residues.

The V and J genes are TRBV27 and TRBJ1-5; D gene ambiguous. CDR3 length: 13 amino acids. The V gene lost 6 bases and the J gene lost 7 bases, with 13 bases spanning the gap. In germline, CDR1 is MNHEY, CDR2 SMNVEV (reference sequence). CDR3: CASRPLGRQPQHF. The CDR3 DNA follows: TGTGCCAGCAGGCCTCTAGGGAGGCAGCCCCAGCATTTT.

This clonotype was seen repeatedly, ten times or more. The V call is TRBV4-2, the J call TRBJ2-2; D might be TRBD1 or TRBD2, each matching 6 bases. This CDR3 comprises 17 residues. Per germline, CDR1 LGHNA and CDR2 YNFKEQ. Trimming took 1 base from V and 2 from J, leaving 14 bases between them. The CDR3 nucleotides are TGTGCCAGCAGCCAAGTCGGAGGGGGGCCTAACACCGGGGAGCTGTTTTTT. Its translation: CASSQVGGGPNTGELFF.

This clonotype was counted a few times. V is TRBV30 and J is TRBJ2-2; TRBD1 is a possible D gene (6 bases). Trimming cost V 4 bases and J 7 bases, with 10 bases left between them. Germline CDR1 is GTSNPN and CDR2 is SVGIG (reference sequence). The CDR3 is 12 residues long. The CDR3 DNA follows: TGTGCCTGGACAGGGGATCACGGGGAGCTGTTTTTT. Residues: CAWTGDHGELFF.

This clonotype was seen a handful of times. V is TRBV24-1 and J is TRBJ2-1; D is unclear. There are 12 residues in the CDR3. V lost 2 bases and J lost 9, with 7 bases in between. The germline CDR1 and CDR2 sequences are KGHDR and SFDVKD. The CDR3 DNA reads TGTGCCACCAGTGATTGGCTAGGTGAGCAGTTCTTC. Translated, it gives CATSDWLGEQFF.

The chain recombines TRBV7-9 with TRBJ1-2, with TRBD1 as a possible D gene (6 bases). The V gene's germline CDR1 is SEHNR and CDR2 FQNEAQ (reference sequence). V was clipped by 5 bases and J by 4 bases, with 20 bases between them. The CDR3 is 16 residues long. CDR3 in DNA: TGTGCCAGCAGCAACCAGGGGCGGCACAACCTCTATGGCTACACCTTC. This codes for CASSNQGRHNLYGYTF.

This clonotype has just a few counts. The chain carries TRBV9 and TRBJ2-7, with D possibly being TRBD1 or TRBD2 (5 bases each). The CDR3 is 12 amino acids. CDR1 and CDR2 from the germline V gene are SGDLS and YYNGEE. V lost 3 bases, J lost 4 bases, and 8 bases lay in between. CDR3 nucleotides: TGTGCCAGCAGCGGGGACGGGTACGAGCAGTACTTC. Its protein is CASSGDGYEQYF. Drawing the rest from reference TRBV9 and TRBJ2-7, the complete variable domain is DSGVTQTPKHLITATGQRVTLRCSPRSGDLSVYWYQQSLDQGLQFLIQYYNGEERAKGNILERFSAQQFPDLHSELNLSSLELGDSALYFCASSGDGYEQYFGPGTRLTVT.

This sequence joins TRBV20-1 and TRBJ1-1, with 7 bases lining up with TRBD1. The CDR3 consists of 14 residues. V trimming: 6 bases; J trimming: 4 bases; junction bases outside the gene matches: 11. From germline, CDR1 is DFQATT and CDR2 SNEGSKA (reference sequence). The CDR3 sequence: CSAPPGGGFTEAFF. The CDR3 DNA follows: TGCAGTGCGCCTCCAGGGGGTGGGTTCACTGAAGCTTTCTTT.

This clonotype was recorded a few times. The CDR3 region has the DNA TGTGCCAGCAGCCCCTGGACAGGGTCGGTGAATTCACCCCTCCACTTT. Translating it yields CASSPWTGSVNSPLHF. The chain carries TRBV7-9 and TRBJ1-6; 8 nucleotides match TRBD1. The V gene end was trimmed by 5 bases and the J gene end by 7 bases; junction bases not matched to a gene: 10. The CDR3 consists of 16 residues. In germline, CDR1 is SEHNR, CDR2 FQNEAQ (reference sequence).

This clonotype was found a few times. The chain recombines TRBV20-1 with TRBJ2-7, with 7 bases that match TRBD2. Germline-derived CDR1 and CDR2 are DFQATT and SNEGSKA (reference sequence). With V trimmed by 4 bases and J by 2 bases, 11 bases remained unmatched. The CDR3 has 15 amino acids. CDR3 sequence reads: CSATNGSGNAYEQYF. CDR3 DNA: TGCAGTGCTACGAATGGAAGCGGGAACGCCTACGAGCAGTACTTC.

The chain recombines TRBV4-1 with TRBJ2-5; D is ambiguous. Trimming took 4 bases from V and 5 from J, leaving 8 bases between them. Germline V gives CDR1 MGHRA, CDR2 YSYEKL. CDR3 length: 12 amino acids. The CDR3 loop reads CASSPSRETQYF. In DNA, the CDR3 is TGCGCCAGCAGCCCATCCCGGGAGACCCAGTACTTC.

This clonotype was observed a few times. The chain combines TRBV24-1 with TRBJ2-1; 9 nucleotides align to TRBD1. After removal of 4 bases from V and 7 bases from J, the junction contained 10 bases not matched to a gene. Germline lookup yields CDR1 KGHDR and CDR2 SFDVKD. This CDR3 is built from 16 residues. The DNA of the CDR3 is TGTGCCACCAGTGAGAACAGGGGGCGTAAAGAAAATGAGCAGTTCTTC. This encodes CATSENRGRKENEQFF.

A few counts support this clonotype. The V and J genes are TRBV7-9 and TRBJ1-5, with no clear D. The length of the CDR3 is 12 residues. Germline loops: CDR1 SEHNR, CDR2 FQNEAQ (reference sequence). V gave up 3 bases and J gave up 5 bases, with 5 bases separating them. As DNA, the CDR3 is TGTGCCAGCAGCTTTTACGATCAGCCCCAGCATTTT. Protein: CASSFYDQPQHF. Combining the CDR3 with reference TRBV7-9 and TRBJ1-5 gives the whole variable domain DTGVSQNPRHKITKRGQNVTFRCDPISEHNRLYWYRQTLGQGPEFLTYFQNEAQLEKSRLLSDRFSAERPKGSFSTLEIQRTEQGDSAMYLCASSFYDQPQHFGDGTRLSIL.

The table lists this clonotype with a few counts. This chain links TRBV12-3 or TRBV12-4 with TRBJ1-4; no clear D. Deletions cut 3 bases from V and 8 bases from J, with 7 bases between. This CDR3 has 12 amino acids. CDR3 protein: CASSFEGEKLFF. The CDR3 DNA reads as TGTGCCAGCAGTTTTGAGGGCGAAAAACTGTTTTTT.

The CDR3 DNA reads TGTGCCAGCAGCTCTCCAGGGACCCACACCGGGGAGCTGTTTTTT. Amino acid sequence: CASSSPGTHTGELFF. V and J are TRBV7-3 and TRBJ2-2; D is tentatively TRBD1 or TRBD2 (5 bases each). Germline V gene sequence: CDR1 SGHTA, CDR2 FQGTGA. V lost 4 bases, J lost 3 bases, and 12 bases lay in between. The CDR3 is 15 amino acids.

The rearrangement uses TRBV7-9 and TRBJ2-7; 8 bases match TRBD1. This CDR3 spans 15 amino acids. The germline CDR1 and CDR2 sequences are SEHNR and FQNEAQ (reference sequence). The junction had 8 bases not matched to a gene; V was cut back by 5 bases and J by 2 bases. CDR3 in DNA: TGTGCCAGCAGCACGACAGGGGTAGCGACCTACGAGCAGTACTTC. This gives the protein CASSTTGVATYEQYF.

This clonotype has just a few counts. V usage is TRBV9 and J usage is TRBJ2-7, with 7 bases matching TRBD1. The CDR3 length is 15 residues. V dropped 0 bases and J dropped 1; count of bases not matched to a gene: 4. Germline CDR1 reads SGDLS; CDR2 reads YYNGEE. The CDR3 spells CASSVGDSPSYEQYF. DNA for the CDR3: TGTGCCAGCAGCGTAGGGGACAGCCCTTCCTACGAGCAGTACTTC.

The V gene is TRBV10-3, the J gene TRBJ2-7, with 8 bases that match TRBD1. Germline V gene data show CDR1 as ENHRY and CDR2 as SYGVKD. The V gene end was trimmed by 6 bases and the J gene end by 7 bases; junction bases not matched to a gene: 5. The CDR3 consists of 12 residues. CDR3 bases: TGTGCCATCAGCCAGGGGGCGGAGGAGCAGTACTTC. It specifies CAISQGAEEQYF.

This clonotype was counted only a few times. The V call is TRBV12-3 or TRBV12-4, the J call TRBJ2-5; TRBD1 aligns across 8 bases. The CDR3 loop spans 15 amino acids. V shed 5 bases and J 4 bases; nucleotides not matched to a gene: 9. This CDR3 reads CASSPDRVISETQYF. In nucleotides, the CDR3 is TGTGCCAGCAGTCCGGACAGGGTAATTTCAGAGACCCAGTACTTC.

The chain employs TRBV4-1 and TRBJ1-1; D gene unclear. The CDR3 runs to 15 residues. In germline, CDR1 is MGHRA, CDR2 YSYEKL. Trimming took off 0 bases at V and 1 base at J, with 9 bases between the two ends. CDR3 region: CASSQDEGRNTEAFF. The CDR3 region has the DNA TGCGCCAGCAGCCAAGATGAAGGAAGGAACACTGAAGCTTTCTTT.

The chain employs TRBV7-2 and TRBJ2-1; 7 positions match TRBD2. The trim removed 5 bases at V and 4 bases at J, leaving 8 bases unmatched. This CDR3 spans 15 amino acids. Germline CDR1 and CDR2: SGHTA and FQGNSA. In DNA, the CDR3 is TGTGCCAGCAGCCCCGGGGCTAGCGGATACAATGAGCAGTTCTTC. Translated, it gives CASSPGASGYNEQFF.

This clonotype has ten or more counts. V usage is TRBV27 and J usage is TRBJ2-7, with a possible D match to TRBD1 (5 bases). The germline V gene encodes CDR1 MNHEY and CDR2 SMNVEV (reference sequence). Trimming removed 7 bases from V and 0 bases from J, with 10 bases in between. This CDR3 is 13 amino acids long. DNA for the CDR3: TGTGCCAGCAACCAGGGCAGCTCCTACGAGCAGTACTTC. Encoded protein: CASNQGSSYEQYF.

For the CDR3, the DNA is TGTGCCAGCAGTAAGGGGGACACACGAGAACAAACTGAAGCTTTCTTT. This gives the protein CASSKGDTREQTEAFF. V and J are TRBV6-5 and TRBJ1-1, with D possibly TRBD1 on 6 matching bases. The CDR3 covers 16 residues. V lost 5 bases and J lost 5, with 21 bases in between. Per germline, CDR1 MNHEY and CDR2 SVGAGI.

This clonotype has more than one count but fewer than ten. This chain connects TRBV11-2 to TRBJ2-5; D possibly matches TRBD1 or TRBD2 (6 bases each). Trimming pared 5 bases from V and 5 bases from J, leaving 24 bases between. Germline CDR1 reads SGHAT; CDR2 reads FQNNGV. The CDR3 loop spans 17 amino acids. In DNA form, the CDR3 reads TGTGCCAGCAGCAAAAAAACCGGGACGGGGGCGACGGAGACCCAGTACTTC. Translation gives CASSKKTGTGATETQYF. The variable domain in full, with the rest retrieved from reference TRBV11-2 and TRBJ2-5, is EAGVAQSPRYKIIEKRQSVAFWCNPISGHATLYWYQQILGQGPKLLIQFQNNGVVDDSQLPKDRFSAERLKGVDSTLKIQPAKLEDSAVYLCASSKKTGTGATETQYFGPGTRLLVL.

This clonotype showed up many times. This chain links TRBV12-3 or TRBV12-4 with TRBJ1-5; D not resolved. V was pared by 1 base and J by 4 bases, with 5 bases between. This CDR3 spans 13 amino acids. In DNA, the CDR3 is TGTGCCAGCAGTTTAGGGGTAAATCAGCCCCAGCATTTT. Its protein is CASSLGVNQPQHF.

In this sample, this clonotype turned up a few times. The CDR3 sequence: CASTWIRQGGSDTQYF. Here the CDR3 DNA reads TGTGCCAGCACCTGGATTAGACAGGGAGGATCAGATACGCAGTATTTT. The rearrangement joins TRBV6-2 or TRBV6-3 to TRBJ2-3; maybe TRBD1 (7 bases). V lost 7 bases and J 4 bases, leaving 21 bases between the germline ends. The germline V gene encodes CDR1 MNHEY and CDR2 SVGEGT. The CDR3 contains 16 residues.

The chain recombines TRBV19 with TRBJ2-1; a weak D match, TRBD1 (6 bases). The length of the CDR3 is 15 residues. Germline V gives CDR1 LNHDA, CDR2 SQIVND (reference sequence). V dropped 4 bases and J dropped 2 bases, with 12 bases sitting between them. The CDR3, as DNA: TGTGCCAGTAGTAGAACAGGGACGGCCTACAATGAGCAGTTCTTC. This gives the protein CASSRTGTAYNEQFF.

In its sample, this clonotype was seen many times. In DNA, the CDR3 is TGTGCCAGCAGTACAGGGGCAACTAATGAAAAACTGTTTTTT. Encoded protein: CASSTGATNEKLFF. This chain connects TRBV27 to TRBJ1-4, with 7 positions matching TRBD1. The CDR3 has 14 residues. CDR1 is MNHEY and CDR2 is SMNVEV in the germline V gene (reference sequence). V lost 5 bases to trimming and J lost 0 bases; unmatched junction nucleotides: 0.

Ten or more counts support this clonotype. The V call is TRBV10-3, the J call TRBJ2-7, with D possibly matching TRBD1 (6 bases). Trimming stripped 0 bases from V and 0 bases from J, with 6 bases between. Germline CDR1 and CDR2: ENHRY and SYGVKD. The CDR3 contains 14 residues. The CDR3, as DNA: TGTGCCATCAGTGAGTCGGACAGCTCCTACGAGCAGTACTTC. Its translation: CAISESDSSYEQYF.